One and the same sample provided the 9 T cell receptor beta chains below, sequenced in a study of blood T cell repertoires in COVID-19. TCRdb's table, derived via immunoSEQ multiplex PCR, lists solely in-frame clones and lacks some. This sample has about 150,000 clones, with about 79% found just once. The sequenced material came from peripheral blood. These receptors were collected from an older woman with acute or convalescent COVID-19.

The chain's CDR3 is CASSLTGLEKLFF. The CDR3 coding sequence is TGTGCCAGCAGCCTCACAGGGTTAGAAAAACTGTTTTTT. The V and J genes are TRBV7-9 and TRBJ1-4; tentatively, D is TRBD1 (6 bases). This CDR3 contains 13 residues. In germline, CDR1 is SEHNR, CDR2 FQNEAQ (reference sequence). Trimming removed 5 bases at V and 8 bases at J, with 12 bases between.

The chain employs TRBV18 and TRBJ1-4, with D possibly being TRBD1 (5 bases). V was shortened by 0 bases and J by 7 bases, with 12 bases between the two germline ends. CDR1 KGHSH and CDR2 LQKENI come from the germline V gene. This CDR3 region has 15 residues. CDR3 loop: CASSPPGPRGEKLFF. The CDR3 bases are TGTGCCAGCTCACCACCGGGGCCCCGAGGTGAAAAACTGTTTTTT.

The rearrangement joins TRBV18 to TRBJ1-2; TRBD1 aligns across 8 bases. This CDR3 is built from 16 residues. Germline V gives CDR1 KGHSH, CDR2 LQKENI. V lost 2 bases, J lost 6 bases, and 11 bases stayed unmatched. The CDR3 here is CASSPTSGGPGHGYTF. In DNA form, the CDR3 reads TGTGCCAGCTCACCAACCTCAGGGGGCCCGGGGCATGGCTACACCTTC.

This clone was seen a few times. The chain joins TRBV14 to TRBJ2-2, with unresolved D. This CDR3 is 14 amino acids long. The V gene's germline CDR1 is SGHDN and CDR2 FVKESK. V dropped 1 base and J dropped 5 bases, with 8 bases sitting between them. The CDR3 nucleotides read TGTGCCAGCAGCCAAGTTTTGCGTACCGGGGAGCTGTTTTTT. The encoded protein is CASSQVLRTGELFF.

V usage is TRBV5-1 and J usage is TRBJ1-2, with a possible D match to TRBD1 (6 bases). The germline CDR1 and CDR2 sequences are SGHRS and YFSETQ. V lost 0 bases and J 8 bases, leaving 14 bases between the germline ends. The CDR3 loop spans 14 amino acids. The CDR3: CASSLGGLPQGYTF. CDR3 sequence (DNA): TGCGCCAGCAGCTTGGGGGGGCTCCCCCAAGGCTACACCTTC. Looking up the rest from reference TRBV5-1 and TRBJ1-2 gives the full variable domain: KAGVTQTPRYLIKTRGQQVTLSCSPISGHRSVSWYQQTPGQGLQFLFEYFSETQRNKGNFPGRFSGRQFSNSRSEMNVSTLELGDSALYLCASSLGGLPQGYTFGSGTRLTVV.

The V and J genes are TRBV2 and TRBJ2-3; no definite D call. The length of the CDR3 is 13 residues. Looked up from germline, CDR1 is SNHLY and CDR2 is FYNNEI. V dropped 10 bases and J dropped 2 bases, with 13 bases sitting between them. CDR3 in DNA: TGTGCCACCCAGACAACCTACACAGATACGCAGTATTTT. Translation gives CATQTTYTDTQYF. Together with reference TRBV2 and TRBJ2-3, the CDR3 gives the full variable domain: EPEVTQTPSHQVTQMGQEVILRCVPISNHLYFYWYRQILGQKVEFLVSFYNNEISEKSEIFDDQFSVERPDGSNFTLKIRSTKLEDSAMYFCATQTTYTDTQYFGPGTRLTVL.

The chain employs TRBV19 and TRBJ1-5, with TRBD1 matching 8 bases. The CDR3 runs to 15 residues. V shed 5 bases, J shed 2 bases, and the junction held 5 bases outside the gene matches. Germline CDR1 and CDR2: LNHDA and SQIVND (reference sequence). CDR3 DNA: TGTGCCAGTAGTTCCGACAGGGGTCGCAATCAGCCCCAGCATTTT. Encoded protein: CASSSDRGRNQPQHF.

The gene calls are TRBV28 and TRBJ1-3; D not resolved. The V end lost 0 bases, the J end lost 0 bases, and 9 bases lay between the germline ends. The CDR3 consists of 16 residues. In germline, CDR1 is MDHEN, CDR2 SYDVKM. CDR3 protein: CASSLWGASSGNTIYF. The CDR3 DNA reads TGTGCCAGCAGTTTATGGGGCGCCAGCTCTGGAAACACCATATATTTT.

The chain has TRBV10-3 and TRBJ1-2; 11 bases line up with TRBD1. The CDR3 has 13 residues. V shed 4 bases, J shed 7 bases, and the junction held 2 bases outside the gene matches. Germline V gives CDR1 ENHRY, CDR2 SYGVKD. In nucleotides, the CDR3 is TGTGCCATCAGTGGGACAGGGGGCAGTGGCTACACCTTC. Protein: CAISGTGGSGYTF.